One and the same sample provided the 14 T cell receptor beta chains below, sequenced in a study of blood T cell repertoires in COVID-19. Assay: immunoSEQ multiplex PCR; the TCRdb copy retains only in-frame clones and omits some. This sample has 140,000 to 150,000 clones; about 80% occur once, and the top ten carry roughly 3.6%. The sample was peripheral blood. These TCRs come from a man between 70 and 80 years old who had recovered from COVID-19.

J is TRBJ1-4 and V is TRBV7-9, with a tentative D call TRBD1 (5 bases). Germline values: CDR1 SEHNR, CDR2 FQNEAQ (reference sequence). The CDR3 has 14 amino acids. The ends were cut back, 0 bases at V and 12 bases at J, with 14 bases in the middle. The CDR3 nucleotides are TGTGCCAGCAGCTTAGCAGGGACTGGGCGGGAACTGTTTTTT. Protein product: CASSLAGTGRELFF.

The chain combines TRBV24-1 with TRBJ2-5; TRBD2 might be the D (5 bases). The CDR3 runs 13 residues. The V gene lost 6 bases and the J gene lost 5 bases, with 12 bases spanning the gap. The germline V gene encodes CDR1 KGHDR and CDR2 SFDVKD. The CDR3 region is CATSTGISETQYF. The CDR3, as DNA: TGTGCCACCAGTACCGGGATTTCGGAGACCCAGTACTTC.

The chain recombines TRBV6-2 or TRBV6-3 with TRBJ1-1, with D tentatively TRBD1 (6 bases). V was shortened by 6 bases and J by 8 bases, with 19 bases between the two germline ends. Per germline, CDR1 MNHEY and CDR2 SVGEGT. The CDR3 contains 14 residues. The CDR3 region is CASSLQGLPYEAFF. DNA of the CDR3: TGTGCCAGCAGCCTACAGGGCCTGCCTTACGAAGCTTTCTTT.

This sequence joins TRBV29-1 and TRBJ2-1; D is undetermined. The germline V gene encodes CDR1 SQVTM and CDR2 ANQGSEA. The CDR3 contains 13 residues. V lost 2 bases, J lost 8 bases, and 13 bases lay in between. CDR3 residues: CSVEPNRMDEQFF. The CDR3 DNA reads as TGCAGCGTTGAACCCAATAGAATGGATGAGCAGTTCTTC.

The V call is TRBV3-1 (or the pseudogene TRBV3-2), the J call TRBJ1-1; unclear D gene. This CDR3 region has 13 residues. Germline V gene sequence: CDR1 LGHDT, CDR2 YNNKEL (reference sequence). The V gene lost 0 bases and the J gene lost 11 bases, with 13 bases spanning the gap. CDR3 amino acids: CASSQEGGSTAFF. The CDR3 bases are TGTGCCAGCAGCCAAGAGGGAGGGTCTACGGCTTTCTTT.

This chain joins TRBV7-8 and TRBJ2-7; no definite D call. CDR3 length: 13 residues. With 1 base removed from V and 4 bases from J, the gap between germline ends came to 8 bases. CDR1 and CDR2 from the germline V gene are SGHVS and FQNEAQ. The CDR3 here is CASSLELPYEQYF. CDR3 in DNA: TGTGCCAGCAGCTTAGAACTTCCATACGAGCAGTACTTC.

The chain employs TRBV30 and TRBJ1-2, with 9 nucleotides matching TRBD1. Germline V gene sequence: CDR1 GTSNPN, CDR2 SVGIG (reference sequence). V lost 5 bases to trimming and J lost 6 bases; unmatched junction nucleotides: 7. The CDR3 consists of 13 residues. The CDR3 reads CAWSPGTGNGYTF. The DNA for the CDR3 is TGTGCCTGGTCCCCCGGGACAGGGAATGGCTACACCTTC.

The J gene is TRBJ1-2, the V gene TRBV4-3; TRBD1 matches at 8 bases. J was trimmed by 4 bases and V by 2 bases; bases with no gene match: 9. Germline V lookup: CDR1 LGHNA, CDR2 YSLEER. The CDR3 runs to 16 residues. The CDR3 DNA reads TGCGCCAGCAGCCAATCCCGGACAGGGAGCCCCTATGGCTACACCTTC. This gives the protein CASSQSRTGSPYGYTF.

This clone was recorded a few times. CDR3: CASSFNPGNMNTEAFF. CDR3 coding DNA: TGTGCCAGCAGCTTTAACCCAGGGAACATGAACACTGAAGCTTTCTTT. V is TRBV5-6 and J is TRBJ1-1, with D perhaps matching TRBD1 (5 bases). CDR1 is SGHDT, CDR2 YYEEEE, per germline. Between the trimmed V and J ends, which lost 2 bases and 0 bases, there was a span of 14 bases. This CDR3 has 16 amino acids. Full variable domain (missing parts from reference TRBV5-6 and TRBJ1-1): DAGVTQSPTHLIKTRGQQVTLRCSPKSGHDTVSWYQQALGQGPQFIFQYYEEEERQRGNFPDRFSGHQFPNYSSELNVNALLLGDSALYLCASSFNPGNMNTEAFFGQGTRLTVV.

The rearrangement joins TRBV6-5 to TRBJ2-5; D not certain. The CDR3 consists of 15 residues. CDR1 is MNHEY and CDR2 is SVGAGI in the germline V gene. Trimming took 6 bases from V and 1 from J, leaving 15 bases between them. The CDR3 bases are TGTGCCAGCAGCGTTCTCGGCAGCGCCCAAGAGACCCAGTACTTC. Protein product: CASSVLGSAQETQYF.

The rearrangement joins TRBV2 to TRBJ1-2, with D possibly TRBD1 on 5 matching bases. The CDR3 loop spans 17 amino acids. Germline CDR1 reads SNHLY; CDR2 reads FYNNEI. V shed 8 bases and J shed 3 bases, with 25 bases lying between them. The CDR3 sequence: CASDLEAGWALYYGYTF. Here the CDR3 DNA reads TGTGCCAGCGACCTCGAAGCAGGGTGGGCTTTGTACTATGGCTACACCTTC.

As concerns this clone: Mismatch with germline at one junction end may stem from a read error. The J gene is TRBJ2-7, the V gene TRBV6-5; 7 positions agree with TRBD2. The CDR3 is 11 amino acids. The germline gives CDR1 MNHEY, CDR2 SVGAGI. The CDR3 is CASMGGTLYMF. In nucleotides, the CDR3 is TGTGCCAGCATGGGGGGGACCCTCTATATGTTC.

In its sample, this clone was seen once. The rearrangement joins TRBV6-5 to TRBJ1-2, with D hard to call. V was trimmed by 5 bases and J by 5 bases, leaving 18 bases between them. Germline assignment: CDR1 MNHEY and CDR2 SVGAGI. This CDR3 region has 15 residues. CDR3 amino acids: CASSSETFPIYGYTF. The CDR3 DNA follows: TGTGCCAGCAGTAGTGAGACATTCCCGATTTATGGCTACACCTTC.

The CDR3 region has the DNA TGTGCCAGCAGCTTGGTATACGGGAACACCGGGGAGCTGTTTTTT. It codes for CASSLVYGNTGELFF. This rearrangement joins TRBV7-7 to TRBJ2-2; D not resolved. The CDR3 runs to 15 residues. CDR1 SSHAT and CDR2 FNYEAQ come from the germline V gene (reference sequence). The ends were cut back, 3 bases at V and 1 base at J, with 9 bases in the middle.